Reported below is one T cell receptor beta chain. Antigen unknown. CDR3 size: 20 residues. Peripheral blood came from healthy roughly 15-60 month-old surgical children and healthy nonsmoking adults. These data come from a study of naive CD8 T cells in extremely preterm neonates. Across the whole study: The methods list adults as 20-50 years; the abstract says 25-50.

Regarding the study as a whole: Limitations included small sample size and variable preterm productive templates. Preterm CDR3s were shorter than older groups', with fewer N additions and less trimming.

Some clones are missing from TCRdb's copy, which holds only in-frame ones; the method was immunoSEQ multiplex PCR. The sample includes some 7,000 clones, about 98% of them seen just once. Sequencing was carried out using naive CD8+ T cells from blood. The clonotype originates from a human donor in good health. This rearrangement joins TRBV12-2 to TRBJ2-3; the D call TRBD2 from the table was never checked on the DNA. TRBV12-2 is a pseudogene locus. CDR3 protein: CASRLGPEGGSQIVADTQYF. DNA of the CDR3: TGTGCAAGTCGCTTAGGTCCCGAGGGAGGGTCCCAGATCGTCGCAGATACGCAGTATTTT.